The 7 T cell receptor beta chains below come from one sample, sequenced in a study of blood T cell repertoires in COVID-19. Data came from immunoSEQ multiplex PCR; TCRdb stores just in-frame clones and leaves some out. Of hundreds of thousands of clones listed, approximately 86% are singletons. Sample: peripheral blood. The receptors originated from a woman between 25 and 40 years old who had recovered from COVID-19.

The chain is built from TRBV7-9 and TRBJ2-7; 7 positions match TRBD1. V gave up 2 bases and J gave up 5 bases; unmatched junction bases: 6. CDR3 length equals 14 residues. Germline-derived CDR1 and CDR2 are SEHNR and FQNEAQ (reference sequence). Here the CDR3 DNA reads TGTGCCAGCAGCTTACCGGGACAGTTCAACGAGCAGTACTTC. It yields the protein CASSLPGQFNEQYF. Supplemented by reference TRBV7-9 and TRBJ2-7, the full variable domain reads DTGVSQNPRHKITKRGQNVTFRCDPISEHNRLYWYRQTLGQGPEFLTYFQNEAQLEKSRLLSDRFSAERPKGSFSTLEIQRTEQGDSAMYLCASSLPGQFNEQYFGPGTRLTVT.

The chain recombines TRBV10-3 with TRBJ2-7, with 11 bases aligning to TRBD2. With 10 bases clipped from V and 2 bases from J, the junction kept 7 bases outside the gene matches. Germline lookup yields CDR1 ENHRY and CDR2 SYGVKD. The length of the CDR3 is 14 residues. The CDR3 here is CATQGTSGTYEQYF. The DNA of the CDR3 is TGTGCCACCCAGGGGACTAGCGGAACCTACGAGCAGTACTTC.

This clone was picked up a small number of times. The chain couples TRBV5-6 to TRBJ1-2; 12 nucleotides match TRBD1. The ends lost 6 bases at V and 8 bases at J; junction bases unmatched: 14. The CDR3 totals 16 residues. Germline V lookup: CDR1 SGHDT, CDR2 YYEEEE. The CDR3 loop reads CASTIFDRDRGLGYTF. The CDR3, as DNA: TGTGCCAGCACCATATTCGACCGGGACAGGGGGCTCGGCTACACCTTC.

This chain joins TRBV11-3 and TRBJ1-3; D gene unclear. Germline-derived CDR1 and CDR2 are SGHNT and YENEEA. The CDR3 consists of 14 residues. V gave up 4 bases and J gave up 4 bases, with 11 bases separating them. This chain's CDR3 is CASSSLSEGNTIYF. DNA for the CDR3: TGTGCCAGCAGCTCTCTCAGTGAAGGAAACACCATATATTTT.

The chain employs TRBV4-2 and TRBJ2-1, with 8 bases matching TRBD2. J was trimmed by 13 bases and V by 6 bases; bases with no gene match: 17. Per the germline V gene, CDR1 is LGHNA and CDR2 is YNFKEQ. This CDR3 region has 15 residues. CDR3 nucleotide sequence: TGTGCCAGCAGTCTGCAGCGGGGGTCAGGGGACGTTCAGTTCTTC. It specifies CASSLQRGSGDVQFF.

The J gene is TRBJ2-7, the V gene TRBV6-5, with a weak D call TRBD1 (6 bases). CDR1 is MNHEY and CDR2 is SVGAGI in the germline V gene. Trimming shortened V by 2 bases and J by 2 bases, and 13 bases separated the two germline ends. This CDR3 is built from 15 residues. CDR3 DNA sequence: TGTGCCAGCAGTTACACCCAGCAGGGGCCCTACGAGCAGTACTTC. It specifies CASSYTQQGPYEQYF.

This chain links TRBV24-1 with TRBJ1-1; no reliable D call. Germline lookup yields CDR1 KGHDR and CDR2 SFDVKD. There are 14 residues in the CDR3. V was pared by 0 bases and J by 2 bases, with 6 bases between. The CDR3 loop reads CATSDLGANTEAFF. CDR3 DNA sequence: TGTGCCACCAGTGATTTGGGAGCAAACACTGAAGCTTTCTTT.